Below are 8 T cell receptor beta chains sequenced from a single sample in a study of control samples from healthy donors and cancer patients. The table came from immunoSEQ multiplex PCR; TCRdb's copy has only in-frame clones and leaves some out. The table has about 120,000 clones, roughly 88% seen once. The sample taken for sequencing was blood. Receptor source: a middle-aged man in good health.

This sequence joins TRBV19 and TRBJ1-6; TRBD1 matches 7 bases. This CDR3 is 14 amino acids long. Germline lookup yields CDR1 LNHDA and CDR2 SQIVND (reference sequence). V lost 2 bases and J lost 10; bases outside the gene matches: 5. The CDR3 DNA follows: TGTGCCAGTAGTATACCGGGGACAGACTCACCCCTCCACTTT. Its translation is CASSIPGTDSPLHF.

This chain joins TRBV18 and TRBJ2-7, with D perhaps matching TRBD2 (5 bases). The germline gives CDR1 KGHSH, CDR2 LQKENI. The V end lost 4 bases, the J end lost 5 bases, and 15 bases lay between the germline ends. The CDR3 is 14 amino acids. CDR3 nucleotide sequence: TGTGCCAGCTCACTACAGCGCCACGGGAACGAGCAGTACTTC. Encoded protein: CASSLQRHGNEQYF.

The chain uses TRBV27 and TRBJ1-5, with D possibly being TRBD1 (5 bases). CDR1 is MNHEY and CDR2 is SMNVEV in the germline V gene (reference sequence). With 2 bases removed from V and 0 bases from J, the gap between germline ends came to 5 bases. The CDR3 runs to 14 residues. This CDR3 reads CASSLGGSNQPQHF. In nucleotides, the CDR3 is TGTGCCAGCAGTTTAGGGGGTAGCAATCAGCCCCAGCATTTT.

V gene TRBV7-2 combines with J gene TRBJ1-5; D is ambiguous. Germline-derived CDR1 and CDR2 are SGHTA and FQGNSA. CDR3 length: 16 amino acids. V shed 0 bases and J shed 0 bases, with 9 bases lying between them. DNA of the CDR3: TGTGCCAGCAGCTTAGCAGCCAGTTATAGCAATCAGCCCCAGCATTTT. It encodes CASSLAASYSNQPQHF.

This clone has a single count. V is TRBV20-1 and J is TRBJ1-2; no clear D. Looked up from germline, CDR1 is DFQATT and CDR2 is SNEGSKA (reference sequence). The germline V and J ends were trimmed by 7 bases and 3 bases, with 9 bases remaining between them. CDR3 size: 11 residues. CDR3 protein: CSVREYYGYTF. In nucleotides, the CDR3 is TGCAGTGTGAGGGAGTACTATGGCTACACCTTC.

For the CDR3, the DNA is TGTGCCACCAGTCAACAAGCGAACACCGGGGAGCTGTTTTTT. This gives the protein CATSQQANTGELFF. V gene TRBV24-1 combines with J gene TRBJ2-2, with D unclear. Germline V gene data show CDR1 as KGHDR and CDR2 as SFDVKD. V was cut by 6 bases and J by 0 bases, with 7 bases left in between. CDR3 length equals 14 residues.

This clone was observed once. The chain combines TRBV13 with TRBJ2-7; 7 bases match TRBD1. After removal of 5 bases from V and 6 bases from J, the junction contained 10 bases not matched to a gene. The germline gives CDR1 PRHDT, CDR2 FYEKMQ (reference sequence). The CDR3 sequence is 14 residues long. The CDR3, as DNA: TGTGCCAGCAGCGCCCCCGGACAGGTATCCGAGCAGTACTTC. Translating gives CASSAPGQVSEQYF.

The CDR3 protein is CASSTIPGGGTDTQYF. The CDR3 region has the DNA TGTGCCAGTAGTACCATCCCGGGGGGCGGCACAGATACGCAGTATTTT. The chain carries TRBV19 and TRBJ2-3, with D possibly TRBD2 on 7 matching bases. The V end lost 4 bases, the J end lost 1 base, and 15 bases lay between the germline ends. Germline values: CDR1 LNHDA, CDR2 SQIVND (reference sequence). The CDR3 extends over 16 amino acids. Together with reference TRBV19 and TRBJ2-3, the CDR3 gives the full variable domain: DGGITQSPKYLFRKEGQNVTLSCEQNLNHDAMYWYRQDPGQGLRLIYYSQIVNDFQKGDIAEGYSVSREKKESFPLTVTSAQKNPTAFYLCASSTIPGGGTDTQYFGPGTRLTVL.